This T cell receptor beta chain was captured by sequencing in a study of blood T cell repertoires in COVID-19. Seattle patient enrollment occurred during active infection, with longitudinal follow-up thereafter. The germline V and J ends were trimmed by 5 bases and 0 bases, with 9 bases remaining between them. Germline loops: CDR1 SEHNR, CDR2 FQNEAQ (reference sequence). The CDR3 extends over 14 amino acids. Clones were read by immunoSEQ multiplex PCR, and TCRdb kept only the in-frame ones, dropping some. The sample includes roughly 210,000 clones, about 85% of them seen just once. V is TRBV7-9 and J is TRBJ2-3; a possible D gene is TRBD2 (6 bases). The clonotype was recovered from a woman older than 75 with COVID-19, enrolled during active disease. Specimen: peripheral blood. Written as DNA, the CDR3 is TGTGCCAGCAGCCCGGGACTTAGCACAGATACGCAGTATTTT. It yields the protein CASSPGLSTDTQYF.